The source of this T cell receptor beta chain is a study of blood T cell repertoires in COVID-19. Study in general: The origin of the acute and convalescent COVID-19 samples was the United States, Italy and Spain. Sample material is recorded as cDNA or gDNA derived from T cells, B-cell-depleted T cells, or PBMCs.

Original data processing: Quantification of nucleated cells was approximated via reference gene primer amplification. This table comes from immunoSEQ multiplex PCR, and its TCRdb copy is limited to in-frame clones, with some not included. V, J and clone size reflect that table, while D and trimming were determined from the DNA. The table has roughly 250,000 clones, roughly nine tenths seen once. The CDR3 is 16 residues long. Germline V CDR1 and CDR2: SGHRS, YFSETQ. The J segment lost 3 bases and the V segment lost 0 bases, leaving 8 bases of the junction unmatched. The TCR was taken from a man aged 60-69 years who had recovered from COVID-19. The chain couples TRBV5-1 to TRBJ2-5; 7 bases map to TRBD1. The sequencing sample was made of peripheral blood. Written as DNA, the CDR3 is TGCGCCAGCAGCTTGGCCCCTCCAGGGGGAAAAGAGACCCAGTACTTC. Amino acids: CASSLAPPGGKETQYF.